Below are 2 T cell receptor beta chains sequenced from a single sample in a study of T-cell reconstitution after alpha-beta-depleted transplantation in children. Preparation of the TCRbeta library used unique molecular identifiers. TCRdb re-derived calls from the PCR reads in MiXCR, one entry per CDR3 protein. Altogether about 4,900 distinct CDR3 sequences are present, approximately 30% being singletons, with the ten largest covering less than 45%. The starting material was PBMCs, mostly from graft donor cells, obtained 60 days after TCRalphabeta/CD19-depleted stem cell transplant. These receptors were taken from a male patient aged 2-15 years who had a stem cell transplant for acute lymphoblastic leukemia, so the T cells may come from the graft donor.

This chain links TRBV20-1 with TRBJ2-1; the D is unclear. Deletions cut 3 bases from V and 0 bases from J, with 9 bases between. The length of the CDR3 is 14 residues. From germline, CDR1 is DFQATT and CDR2 SNEGSKA (reference sequence). CDR3: CSASDGYSYNEQFF. The CDR3 region has the DNA TGCAGTGCTAGCGACGGGTACTCCTACAATGAGCAGTTCTTC.

The table lists this clonotype with many counts. The chain uses TRBV20-1 and TRBJ1-4; D remains ambiguous. The CDR3 runs 15 residues. Germline lookup yields CDR1 DFQATT and CDR2 SNEGSKA (reference sequence). V was pared by 0 bases and J by 8 bases, with 16 bases between. The CDR3 nucleotides are TGCAGTGCTAGAGATCGGGTGATACTAGGGGAAAAACTGTTTTTT. It encodes CSARDRVILGEKLFF.